Each of the 20 T cell receptor beta chains below was sequenced from the same sample in a study of shared clonotypes between healthy human individuals. Measured with immunoSEQ multiplex PCR; TCRdb has only the in-frame clones, and not every one. The table records millions of clones, 95% of them present only once. Sequencing was carried out using naive CD4+ T cells sorted from blood. Documented subset: CD45RA+ positively selected. Every receptor here comes from a man between 18 and 35 years old in good health.

The chain combines TRBV11-2 with TRBJ2-5, with TRBD1 matching over 7 bases. V shed 5 bases, J shed 4 bases, and the junction held 16 bases outside the gene matches. The CDR3 has 17 amino acids. Germline lookup yields CDR1 SGHAT and CDR2 FQNNGV. CDR3 nucleotide sequence: TGTGCCAGCAGCCAAAGGGGGACAGCGAACAAGGCAGAGACCCAGTACTTC. Amino acid sequence: CASSQRGTANKAETQYF.

This sequence joins TRBV6-6 and TRBJ1-1; D call uncertain. V gave up 5 bases and J gave up 1 base, with 11 bases separating them. The germline gives CDR1 MNHNY, CDR2 SVGAGI (reference sequence). The length of the CDR3 is 14 residues. The CDR3 nucleotides read TGTGCCAGCAGTAACCGACCCCCGAACACTGAAGCTTTCTTT. It translates to CASSNRPPNTEAFF.

This chain connects TRBV4-1 to TRBJ2-5, with 10 bases matching TRBD1. CDR3 length: 15 residues. V was pared by 3 bases and J by 3 bases, with 4 bases of the junction left unmatched. Germline loops: CDR1 MGHRA, CDR2 YSYEKL. The DNA for the CDR3 is TGCGCCAGCAGCCAGATGGGGACAGGGGAAGAGACCCAGTACTTC. Protein: CASSQMGTGEETQYF.

This clone appeared a single time. Distinct nucleotide sequences in the sample also encode this CDR3. The rearrangement links TRBV18 to TRBJ2-5, with unresolved D. In germline, CDR1 is KGHSH, CDR2 LQKENI. V lost 3 bases, J lost 5 bases, and 10 bases lay in between. The CDR3 has 13 residues. In nucleotides, the CDR3 is TGTGCCAGCTCACCGGGCCCTGGGGAGACCCAGTACTTC. Protein: CASSPGPGETQYF.

This chain links TRBV7-9 with TRBJ1-1; D gene unclear. The ends were cut back, 5 bases at V and 4 bases at J, with 20 bases in the middle. The CDR3 loop spans 16 amino acids. From germline, CDR1 is SEHNR and CDR2 FQNEAQ (reference sequence). The CDR3 here is CASSPRAPDRVTEAFF. In DNA, the CDR3 is TGTGCCAGCAGCCCCCGAGCACCGGATCGTGTCACTGAAGCTTTCTTT.

The chain is built from TRBV5-1 and TRBJ2-3; TRBD2 matches 9 bases. From germline, CDR1 is SGHRS and CDR2 YFSETQ. J gave up 4 bases and V 0 bases, and 6 bases lay outside the gene matches. The CDR3 runs 16 residues. The CDR3: CASSLDAGGPADTQYF. The CDR3 coding sequence is TGCGCCAGCAGCTTGGACGCGGGAGGGCCGGCAGATACGCAGTATTTT.

The chain links TRBV5-1 to TRBJ2-1; 8 bases are a match to TRBD1. From germline, CDR1 is SGHRS and CDR2 YFSETQ. Trimming removed 1 base from V and 6 bases from J; junction bases left unmatched: 6. This CDR3 is 15 amino acids long. The CDR3 spells CASSLQGAEPNEQFF. DNA for the CDR3: TGCGCCAGCAGCTTGCAGGGGGCTGAACCCAATGAGCAGTTCTTC.

The CDR3 loop reads CSVPTGGLDGYTF. CDR3 nucleotides: TGCAGCGTTCCGACAGGGGGCTTGGATGGCTACACCTTC. The V and J genes are TRBV29-1 and TRBJ1-2, with 10 bases lining up with TRBD1. CDR1 and CDR2 (germline): SQVTM, ANQGSEA. This CDR3 has 13 amino acids. V shed 5 bases, J shed 6 bases, and the junction held 6 bases outside the gene matches.

Notes on this clone: At the DNA level, this CDR3 is encoded by other sequences in the same sample as well. The chain uses TRBV19 and TRBJ2-7; 8 nucleotides line up with TRBD1. The CDR3 loop spans 15 amino acids. Germline V gene lookup returns CDR1 LNHDA and CDR2 SQIVND (reference sequence). Unmatched junction bases numbered 3, after V lost 2 bases and J lost 0 bases. CDR3 DNA: TGTGCCAGTAGTATATCGGGGACAGGCTCCTACGAGCAGTACTTC. This sequence encodes CASSISGTGSYEQYF.

As regards this clone: The same CDR3 can be traced to other DNA sequences in this sample. The chain is built from TRBV18 and TRBJ2-3; D is possibly TRBD2 (7 bases). The V gene lost 2 bases and the J gene lost 3 bases, with 12 bases spanning the gap. This CDR3 has 15 residues. Per the germline V gene, CDR1 is KGHSH and CDR2 is LQKENI. The DNA for the CDR3 is TGTGCCAGCTCACCAGGGGGGGCAGGGACAGATACGCAGTATTTT. Amino acids: CASSPGGAGTDTQYF. The whole variable domain, remainder taken from reference TRBV18 and TRBJ2-3, is NAGVMQNPRHLVRRRGQEARLRCSPMKGHSHVYWYRQLPEEGLKFMVYLQKENIIDESGMPKERFSAEFPKEGPSILRIQQVVRGDSAAYFCASSPGGAGTDTQYFGPGTRLTVL.

The rearrangement joins TRBV9 to TRBJ2-7, with D tentatively TRBD1 or TRBD2 (6 bases each). The CDR3 length is 14 residues. The V gene's germline CDR1 is SGDLS and CDR2 YYNGEE. V lost 10 bases and J lost 2, with 19 bases in between. The CDR3 DNA is TGTGCCTCGACACCCGGGGGCCCCCCCTACGAGCAGTACTTC. It specifies CASTPGGPPYEQYF.

The rearrangement uses TRBV7-9 and TRBJ1-1; 8 nucleotides agree with TRBD1. V trimming: 5 bases; J trimming: 0 bases; junction bases outside the gene matches: 5. The germline gives CDR1 SEHNR, CDR2 FQNEAQ (reference sequence). The CDR3 spans 15 residues. CDR3 sequence: CASSAGDRMNTEAFF. The CDR3 DNA follows: TGTGCCAGCAGCGCGGGGGACAGGATGAACACTGAAGCTTTCTTT.

The chain employs TRBV5-6 and TRBJ2-4; possible D gene TRBD2, 7 bases. The CDR3 runs 15 residues. V was shortened by 0 bases and J by 7 bases, with 14 bases between the two germline ends. The germline gives CDR1 SGHDT, CDR2 YYEEEE. The CDR3 DNA sequence: TGTGCCAGCAGCTTGGAGTTTCGGGGGGCGAACATTCAGTACTTC. Its protein is CASSLEFRGANIQYF.

In nucleotides, the CDR3 is TGCGCCAGCAGTGAGGCAGGGGGAAGAGACGCAGATACGCAGTATTTT. Its translation is CASSEAGGRDADTQYF. V usage is TRBV10-1 and J usage is TRBJ2-3, with TRBD1 identical over 7 bases. Trimming at V came to 2 bases and at J to 4 bases, leaving 9 bases not matched to a gene. In germline, CDR1 is WNHNN, CDR2 SYGVQD (reference sequence). This CDR3 contains 16 residues.

The chain uses TRBV11-2 and TRBJ1-6; D not resolved. The CDR3 length is 15 residues. V lost 1 base to trimming and J lost 9 bases, with 13 bases between them. Germline loops: CDR1 SGHAT, CDR2 FQNNGV. The DNA for the CDR3 is TGTGCCAGCAGCTTAGGTACATTCGAGGGTTCACCCCTCCACTTT. Protein sequence: CASSLGTFEGSPLHF. Supplemented by reference TRBV11-2 and TRBJ1-6, the full variable domain reads EAGVAQSPRYKIIEKRQSVAFWCNPISGHATLYWYQQILGQGPKLLIQFQNNGVVDDSQLPKDRFSAERLKGVDSTLKIQPAKLEDSAVYLCASSLGTFEGSPLHFGNGTRLTVT.

The J gene is TRBJ1-1, the V gene TRBV18; the D is unclear. The V and J ends lost 1 base and 4 bases respectively, with 16 bases between them. This CDR3 has 16 residues. Germline V lookup: CDR1 KGHSH, CDR2 LQKENI. The CDR3 reads CASSPRYGAESTEAFF. In DNA, the CDR3 is TGTGCCAGCTCACCACGGTATGGAGCAGAGAGCACTGAAGCTTTCTTT.

This clone was seen only a few times. This chain joins TRBV18 and TRBJ2-7; D is unclear. The CDR3 totals 12 residues. Germline V gene sequence: CDR1 KGHSH, CDR2 LQKENI. Trimming left V 6 bases short and J 0 bases short, with 6 bases between. CDR3 residues: CASSSRSYEQYF. CDR3 nucleotides: TGTGCCAGCTCCTCGCGCTCCTACGAGCAGTACTTC. The full variable domain, with the rest looked up from reference TRBV18 and TRBJ2-7, is NAGVMQNPRHLVRRRGQEARLRCSPMKGHSHVYWYRQLPEEGLKFMVYLQKENIIDESGMPKERFSAEFPKEGPSILRIQQVVRGDSAAYFCASSSRSYEQYFGPGTRLTVT.

This sequence joins TRBV29-1 and TRBJ1-2; perhaps TRBD1 as D (6 bases). The CDR3 has 14 amino acids. Trimming removed 3 bases at V and 7 bases at J, with 18 bases between. Germline assignment: CDR1 SQVTM and CDR2 ANQGSEA. In nucleotides, the CDR3 is TGCAGCGTTGACCAGCGGGGGACACCCTTTGGCTACACCTTC. Translating it yields CSVDQRGTPFGYTF.

The chain couples TRBV10-2 to TRBJ1-3; unclear D gene. The V end was cut by 5 bases, the J end by 0 bases, with 11 bases between. CDR3 length: 15 residues. Germline V CDR1 and CDR2: WSHSY, SAAADI. CDR3 in amino acids: CASSLDGSSGNTIYF. Here the CDR3 DNA reads TGCGCCAGCAGTCTAGACGGAAGCTCTGGAAACACCATATATTTT.

The chain recombines TRBV6-1 with TRBJ1-5; 7 positions match TRBD1. CDR1 and CDR2 (germline): MNHNS, SASEGT. Trimming removed 0 bases from V and 5 bases from J; junction bases left unmatched: 10. The CDR3 sequence is 17 residues long. The chain's CDR3 is CASSEALGGGSHQPQHF. The CDR3, as DNA: TGTGCCAGCAGTGAAGCGTTGGGAGGGGGCTCGCATCAGCCCCAGCATTTT.